The clone carrying this T cell receptor beta chain has only one observation. As yet, its antigen is unknown. Genomic DNA served as template for TCR beta VDJ and CDR3 profiling. TCRdb analysed the reads with MiXCR anew, one entry per CDR3 protein. The data contain 160,000 or so distinct CDR3 sequences, about 70% of them singletons. The sample belongs to a study of CD8+CD57+ T cells in acquired aplastic anemia. Background on the study: Across the sorted CD4+ and CD8+ cells, DNA amounts averaged about 3.1 ug. Findings and caveats of the study: Patients and controls had CD8+ Simpson's diversity values that were not significantly distinct.

Trimming stripped 4 bases from V and 8 bases from J, with 18 bases between. This CDR3 has 15 amino acids. CDR1 LNHDA and CDR2 SQIVND come from the germline V gene (reference sequence). Patients who underwent sequencing had shown CD8+CD57+ cell expansion by flow cytometry. This receptor was obtained from a human donor with aplastic anemia. The chain has TRBV19 and TRBJ1-3, with D maybe TRBD1 (5 bases). Sequencing input: sorted CD4+, CD8+, or CD8+CD57+ T cells (not recorded which) from PBMCs. CDR3 bases: TGTGCCAGTAGTAGATCCCGGGACCTCCGAGACACCATATATTTT. It is translated as CASSRSRDLRDTIYF.